The clone carrying this T cell receptor beta chain was detected only a few times. CDR1 MNHEY and CDR2 SVGEGT come from the germline V gene. The CDR3 runs to 18 residues. Unmatched junction bases numbered 14, after V lost 6 bases and J lost 2 bases. This table comes from immunoSEQ multiplex PCR, and its TCRdb copy is limited to in-frame clones, with some not included. The sample shows around 94,000 clones, 90% to 95% of them seen only once. This specimen comes from a study of control samples from healthy donors and cancer patients. The rearrangement joins TRBV6-2 or TRBV6-3 to TRBJ1-5, with 9 bases lining up with TRBD1. The TCR was taken from a woman between 18 and 30 years old in good health. The sample consisted of blood. CDR3 in amino acids: CASSRRPGQGRGNQPQHF. The CDR3 DNA sequence: TGTGCCAGCAGCCGCCGTCCGGGACAGGGAAGAGGCAATCAGCCCCAGCATTTT.